Below are 3 T cell receptor beta chains sequenced from a single sample in a study of response to subunit inactivated influenza vaccine. TCRdb recomputed calls from the RT-PCR reads with MiXCR, one row per CDR3 protein. The repertoire consists of around 500,000 distinct CDR3 sequences, with roughly 9.8% occurring once and the leading ten covering approximately 12%. The specimen comprised PBMCs from blood, sampled 35 to 45 days after vaccination. The receptors here all came from a man in his fifties who received an inactivated influenza vaccine.

The table lists this clonotype with many counts. J is TRBJ2-3 and V is TRBV29-1; unclear D gene. Germline V gene lookup returns CDR1 SQVTM and CDR2 ANQGSEA. The CDR3 runs 12 residues. Trimming took off 6 bases at V and 4 bases at J, with 11 bases between the two ends. The CDR3 region is CSVTPEPDTQYF. Written as DNA, the CDR3 is TGCAGCGTCACCCCGGAACCAGATACGCAGTATTTT.

This clonotype was observed a handful of times. The J gene is TRBJ1-5, the V gene TRBV4-1; D unresolved. The ends were cut back, 1 base at V and 0 bases at J, with 7 bases in the middle. This CDR3 has 15 amino acids. Germline V gene sequence: CDR1 MGHRA, CDR2 YSYEKL. The CDR3 DNA is TGCGCCAGCAGCCAAGGACTTTATAGCAATCAGCCCCAGCATTTT. The encoded protein is CASSQGLYSNQPQHF.

The V and J genes are TRBV20-1 and TRBJ1-5; a possible D gene is TRBD1 (6 bases). The CDR3 consists of 14 residues. Trimming took off 6 bases at V and 7 bases at J, with 19 bases between the two ends. Per the germline V gene, CDR1 is DFQATT and CDR2 is SNEGSKA (reference sequence). DNA of the CDR3: TGCAGTGCCGGGGGGCAGGGAAGTTCGCAGCCCCAGCATTTT. The encoded protein is CSAGGQGSSQPQHF.